The subject of this entry is one TCR beta chain. Its target antigen remains unknown. Base-call qualities are not available, and no considerably larger clone is one nucleotide away. Sample treatment or condition, as interpreted from the label and publication: allogeneic hematopoietic cell transplantation with graft depleted of TCRalphabeta T cells and CD19 B cells. Transplant recipients were children who received TCRalphabeta/CD19-depleted allogeneic hematopoietic cell grafts. Libraries were made using PCR. Sequencer: Illumina HiSeq 2500. To normalize quantification of the TCRbeta repertoire, the TCR libraries were built with molecular barcoding that relied on unique molecular identifiers. The raw public reads went through TCRdb reprocessing: fastp at Q25, MiXCR clone calling, in-frame beta chains kept. Merged by CDR3 protein, the rows form single entries marked with the most common genes and DNA. Within this sample are some 830,000 distinct CDR3 sequences, with roughly 15% of them counted one time only. The ten most abundant clones make up under 6% of the sample.

The data are from a study of T-cell reconstitution after alpha-beta-depleted transplantation in children (dated by TCRdb to the mid-2010s). Describing the broader study: Using TCR repertoire profiling, the study followed T-cell immune reconstitution in a quantitative way in children after TCRalphabeta/CD19-depleted allogeneic hematopoietic cell transplantation. Here is what the overall study found, with its caveats: The high TCRbeta diversity at day 60 in some patients was ascribed to recipient T cells and intrathymic progenitors that had survived conditioning. The apparently early recovery of alphabetaT-cell counts about two months after transplant reportedly depended on only several hundred rapidly expanded clones that came from non-depleted graft cells. The frequencies of hyperexpanded clones fell over the following months, and after one year, T-cell counts and TCRbeta diversity were mostly attributed to newly produced T cells.

Counted from cysteine to phenylalanine, this CDR3 has 17 amino acids. Of the read, only the CDR3 DNA is kept; its 51 bases are in frame from base 1. For CDR1 and CDR2, the germline V gene lists SGHRS and YFSETQ. Cut back by 3 bases and 6 bases, the V and J ends lie 21 bases apart. This receptor was taken from a male patient under 18 who had a stem cell transplant for acute lymphoblastic leukemia, so the T cells may come from the graft donor. Sequenced material: PBMCs, mostly from graft donor cells, taken 360 days after TCRalphabeta/CD19-depleted stem cell transplant. In this chain, TRBV5-1 is recombined with TRBJ2-2, with a weak D call of TRBD1 (6 bases match). The nucleotide sequence is given as TGCGCCAGCAGCTCACAGCCGACAGGCGGAAGGGCCGGGGAGCTGTTTTTT. This encodes CASSSQPTGGRAGELFF. When the CDR3 is completed using the reference TRBV5-1 and TRBJ2-2 genes on either side, the full variable domain is KAGVTQTPRYLIKTRGQQVTLSCSPISGHRSVSWYQQTPGQGLQFLFEYFSETQRNKGNFPGRFSGRQFSNSRSEMNVSTLELGDSALYLCASSSQPTGGRAGELFFGEGSRLTVL.